The next 6 T cell receptor beta chains were all read from a single sample in a study of blood T cells in healthy people across ages. Using a J-beta primer mix together with a sample-barcoded 5' primer, a second PCR was run for roughly 6 to 11 cycles. TCRdb re-derived calls from the 5' RACE reads in MiXCR, one entry per CDR3 protein. The sample holds 1.4 million or so distinct CDR3 sequences; 40% to 45% are singletons and the top ten take over 3.5%. The specimen was blood. The receptors were gathered from a woman under 30 in good health.

This chain connects TRBV11-2 to TRBJ2-2, with D unresolved. Trimming cost V 1 base and J 4 bases, with 7 bases left between them. Germline loops: CDR1 SGHAT, CDR2 FQNNGV. This CDR3 contains 14 residues. CDR3: CASSLGTGTGELFF. The CDR3 DNA follows: TGTGCCAGCAGCTTAGGGACGGGCACCGGGGAGCTGTTTTTT.

The chain has TRBV14 and TRBJ1-6; 8 bases are shared with TRBD1. This CDR3 has 17 residues. Germline CDR1 SGHDN, CDR2 FVKESK. Trimming removed 4 bases from V and 0 bases from J; junction bases left unmatched: 5. Here the CDR3 reads CASSRTGGSSYNSPLHF. The CDR3 nucleotides read TGTGCCAGCAGCCGAACAGGGGGAAGCTCCTATAATTCACCCCTCCACTTT.

This chain uses TRBV20-1 with TRBJ2-5; tentative D call: TRBD1 (5 bases). The CDR3 has 15 amino acids. Trimming removed 6 bases at V and 4 bases at J, with 21 bases between. The germline V gene has CDR1 DFQATT and CDR2 SNEGSKA (reference sequence). This chain's CDR3 is CSANRPGPQAETQYF. CDR3 sequence (DNA): TGCAGTGCAAACCGGCCTGGACCACAGGCAGAGACCCAGTACTTC.

This clonotype was recorded a few times. This chain links TRBV20-1 with TRBJ1-5; 7 nucleotides match TRBD1. Looked up from germline, CDR1 is DFQATT and CDR2 is SNEGSKA (reference sequence). After removal of 5 bases from V and 3 bases from J, the junction contained 13 bases not matched to a gene. The CDR3 spans 16 residues. CDR3 sequence (DNA): TGCAGTGCTCGACGTTTAGGACAGGACTACAATCAGCCCCAGCATTTT. Translated: CSARRLGQDYNQPQHF.

This clonotype was seen only a few times. J is TRBJ1-2 and V is TRBV19; TRBD1 matches 7 bases. The CDR3 sequence is 13 residues long. Germline loops: CDR1 LNHDA, CDR2 SQIVND (reference sequence). V dropped 5 bases and J dropped 7; count of bases not matched to a gene: 7. This CDR3 is CASSLGGSIGYTF. CDR3 DNA sequence: TGTGCCAGTAGTCTAGGGGGCAGCATTGGCTACACCTTC. Full variable domain (rest looked up from reference TRBV19 and TRBJ1-2): DGGITQSPKYLFRKEGQNVTLSCEQNLNHDAMYWYRQDPGQGLRLIYYSQIVNDFQKGDIAEGYSVSREKKESFPLTVTSAQKNPTAFYLCASSLGGSIGYTFGSGTRLTVV.

The genes are TRBV7-6 and TRBJ2-1; D is unclear. There are 16 residues in the CDR3. Between the trimmed V and J ends, which lost 0 bases and 5 bases, there was a span of 14 bases. Germline V gene lookup returns CDR1 SGHVS and CDR2 FNYEAQ. The CDR3 here is CASSLAAPSFDNEQFF. The CDR3 DNA sequence: TGTGCCAGCAGCTTAGCAGCCCCCTCCTTTGACAATGAGCAGTTCTTC.